A selection of T cell receptor beta chains follows, all from one sample in a study of CD8 T cells in Susac syndrome. TCRdb independently ran MiXCR on the immunoSEQ multiplex PCR reads; one entry per CDR3 protein. The sample holds about 190,000 distinct CDR3 sequences; around 93% are singletons and the top ten take approximately 0.15%. The sample was CD8+ T cells from PBMCs. The source is a human donor with Susac syndrome. CDR3s include the opening cysteine and the closing phenylalanine or tryptophan. D genes are given only for firm matches. Some rows have no size entry. The others give once, few or many, or a class for an expanded clone.

. TRBJ1-4 TRBV6-1 . CASSASDRREKLFF TGTGCCAGCAGTGCTTCTGACAGGAGGGAAAAACTGTTTTTT
. TRBJ2-5 TRBV28 . CASSSEGAETQYF TGTGCCAGCAGTTCCGAGGGCGCAGAGACCCAGTACTTC
. TRBJ1-3 TRBV3-1 . CASSQGGLGGTGNTIYF TGTGCCAGCAGCCAAGGGGGGTTAGGAGGAACTGGAAACACCATATATTTT
. TRBJ2-1 TRBV20-1 TRBD2 CSRTSGPSYNEQFF TGCAGCAGGACTAGCGGGCCTTCCTACAATGAGCAGTTCTTC
. TRBJ1-6 TRBV30 . CAWSDSSDSPLHF TGTGCCTGGAGCGACAGCAGCGATTCACCCCTCCACTTT
once TRBJ2-5 TRBV7-2 TRBD1 CASSRRTGGQETQYF TGTGCCAGCAGCCGCCGGACAGGAGGCCAAGAGACCCAGTACTTC
. TRBJ2-1 TRBV30 . CAWSGGVQFF TGTGCCTGGTCGGGCGGGGTCCAGTTCTTC
once TRBJ2-5 TRBV28 . CASSSINQETQYF TGTGCCAGCAGTTCCATAAACCAAGAGACCCAGTACTTC
. TRBJ2-1 TRBV4-1 . CASADGASYNEQFF TGCGCCTCAGCGGACGGAGCCTCCTACAATGAGCAGTTCTTC
. TRBJ2-5 TRBV30 TRBD1 CAWSPQGEETQYF TGTGCCTGGAGCCCACAGGGGGAAGAGACCCAGTACTTC
. TRBJ2-1 TRBV7-3 TRBD1 CASSSGTGYEQFF TGTGCCAGCAGCTCCGGGACAGGGTATGAGCAGTTCTTC
. TRBJ1-4 TRBV4-1 . CASSPFYGNEKLFF TGCGCCAGCAGCCCGTTCTACGGTAATGAAAAACTGTTTTTT
. TRBJ1-5 TRBV15 TRBD1 CATSGIIQGYQPQHF TGTGCCACCAGCGGAATTATACAGGGGTATCAGCCCCAGCATTTT
. TRBJ2-7 TRBV2 TRBD1 CASSLIISGTGDAPYEQYF TGTGCCAGCAGTCTTATTATTTCCGGGACAGGGGATGCCCCCTACGAGCAGTACTTC
. TRBJ2-1 TRBV7-2 . CASSLERGIYNEQFF TGTGCCAGCAGCTTAGAAAGGGGGATTTACAATGAGCAGTTCTTC
once TRBJ2-7 TRBV2 . CASSEVGGPYEQYF TGTGCCAGCAGTGAAGTCGGGGGCCCCTACGAGCAGTACTTC
once TRBJ2-4 TRBV15 . CATSRDNTNIQYF TGTGCCACCAGCAGAGATAATACTAACATTCAGTACTTC
. TRBJ2-7 TRBV11-2 TRBD2 CASSLVLAGGNYEQYF TGTGCCAGCAGCTTAGTACTAGCGGGAGGAAACTACGAGCAGTACTTC
. TRBJ2-2 TRBV3-1 . CASSRTASANTGELFF TGTGCCAGCAGCCGGACAGCTTCGGCGAACACCGGGGAGCTGTTTTTT
. TRBJ1-1 TRBV20-1 TRBD1 CSASLTGATEAFF TGCAGTGCTAGCTTAACAGGGGCAACTGAAGCTTTCTTT